The 27 T cell receptor beta chains reported below all come from one sample, sequenced in a study of PD-1 blockade in classical Hodgkin lymphoma. TCRdb's copy holds only in-frame clones and misses some; the assay was immunoSEQ multiplex PCR. The repertoire holds 14,000 to 15,000 clones, approximately 90% seen once, with under 6.5% in the top ten. The time point here: newly diagnosed, previously untreated cHL patient sample. From thawed PBMCs, magnetic negative selection was used to isolate the CD8+ T cells. The sequenced sample consisted of CD8+ T cells from blood. These TCRs come from a human donor with classical Hodgkin lymphoma.

The J gene is TRBJ2-1, the V gene TRBV19, with D unclear. This CDR3 is built from 14 residues. V lost 6 bases to trimming and J lost 6 bases, with 15 bases between them. CDR1 and CDR2 from the germline V gene are LNHDA and SQIVND (reference sequence). As DNA, the CDR3 is TGTGCCAGTAGCGCCTCTCTTAACCTCAATGAGCAGTTCTTC. The encoded protein is CASSASLNLNEQFF.

This clone came up once. The gene calls are TRBV10-3 and TRBJ2-7; 8 nucleotides agree with TRBD1. V shed 5 bases and J 6 bases; nucleotides not matched to a gene: 15. The CDR3 sequence is 16 residues long. The germline V gene encodes CDR1 ENHRY and CDR2 SYGVKD. CDR3 sequence: CAISTGGRSVVSEQYF. CDR3 bases: TGTGCCATCAGTACAGGGGGAAGATCGGTGGTTTCCGAGCAGTACTTC.

The chain employs TRBV6-5 and TRBJ1-1; the match to TRBD1 covers 7 bases. Germline V gives CDR1 MNHEY, CDR2 SVGAGI. This CDR3 has 13 amino acids. Germline trimming cut 9 bases from V and 4 bases from J; bases unmatched to any gene: 8. CDR3 sequence: CASRGGPGTEAFF. CDR3 coding DNA: TGTGCCAGTAGAGGGGGCCCCGGCACTGAAGCTTTCTTT.

This clone was found once. The chain joins TRBV27 to TRBJ1-5; TRBD1 matches 12 bases. This CDR3 is 13 amino acids long. Germline CDR1 is MNHEY and CDR2 is SMNVEV (reference sequence). After removal of 6 bases from V and 16 bases from J, the junction contained 10 bases not matched to a gene. In DNA form, the CDR3 reads TGTGCCAGCAGCACCGGGACAGGGGGCCCGCGCCATTTT. Translating it yields CASSTGTGGPRHF.

The chain recombines TRBV4-1 with TRBJ1-2, with D possibly matching TRBD1 (5 bases). The CDR3 length is 14 residues. V was cut by 1 base and J by 6 bases, with 12 bases left in between. Germline V gives CDR1 MGHRA, CDR2 YSYEKL. The DNA for the CDR3 is TGCGCCAGCAGCCAAGGAGACAGAAGAAATGGCTACACCTTC. It is translated as CASSQGDRRNGYTF.

The rearrangement uses TRBV7-9 and TRBJ2-6; D perhaps matches TRBD1 (6 bases). The CDR3 has 18 residues. Per germline, CDR1 SEHNR and CDR2 FQNEAQ (reference sequence). With 3 bases removed from V and 0 bases from J, the gap between germline ends came to 15 bases. The CDR3 region has the DNA TGTGCCAGCAGCTTGGGCCAGGGGCGTTTCTCTGGGGCCAACGTCCTGACTTTC. Translating gives CASSLGQGRFSGANVLTF.

The V call is TRBV7-9, the J call TRBJ2-1, with 7 bases matching TRBD2. The CDR3 consists of 14 residues. The J segment lost 9 bases and the V segment lost 5 bases, leaving 10 bases of the junction unmatched. Germline CDR1 SEHNR, CDR2 FQNEAQ (reference sequence). For the CDR3, the DNA is TGTGCCAGCAGCCCCCCGGGAGGTGGTAGTGAGCAGTTCTTC. As protein: CASSPPGGGSEQFF.

Turning to this clone: Germline is not matched at one junction end, which may reflect a read error. The chain carries TRBV7-7 and TRBJ1-3; no clear D. Germline CDR1 reads SSHAT; CDR2 reads FNYEAQ (reference sequence). CDR3 length: 13 residues. CDR3 DNA sequence: TGTGCTAGCAGCTTAGATCCTGGAAACACCATATATTTT. Protein: CASSLDPGNTIYF. Filled out from reference TRBV7-7 and TRBJ1-3, the complete variable domain reads GAGVSQSPRYKVTKRGQDVTLRCDPISSHATLYWYQQALGQGPEFLTYFNYEAQPDKSGLPSDRFSAERPEGSISTLTIQRTEQRDSAMYRCASSLDPGNTIYFGEGSWLTVV.

This chain uses TRBV15 with TRBJ2-1; no firm D call. This CDR3 region has 12 residues. V was shortened by 1 base and J by 5 bases, with 3 bases between the two germline ends. CDR1 LNHNV and CDR2 YYDKDF come from the germline V gene (reference sequence). CDR3 region: CATSRANNEQFF. The CDR3 DNA is TGTGCCACCAGCAGAGCTAACAATGAGCAGTTCTTC.

The chain joins TRBV11-2 to TRBJ2-7; tentative D call: TRBD2 (5 bases). The V end lost 7 bases, the J end lost 5 bases, and 21 bases lay between the germline ends. The germline V gene encodes CDR1 SGHAT and CDR2 FQNNGV. The CDR3 extends over 15 amino acids. DNA of the CDR3: TGTGCCAGCAAAAACTCTCGCATGGCGGGCAACGAGCAGTACGTC. Its translation is CASKNSRMAGNEQYV.

The chain employs TRBV11-2 and TRBJ1-1; D remains ambiguous. This CDR3 is 15 amino acids long. The V end was cut by 1 base, the J end by 0 bases, with 9 bases between. CDR1 is SGHAT, CDR2 FQNNGV, per germline. In DNA form, the CDR3 reads TGTGCCAGCAGCTTAGGCCCGGGGATGAACACTGAAGCTTTCTTT. Protein product: CASSLGPGMNTEAFF. The whole variable domain, filled in from reference TRBV11-2 and TRBJ1-1, reads EAGVAQSPRYKIIEKRQSVAFWCNPISGHATLYWYQQILGQGPKLLIQFQNNGVVDDSQLPKDRFSAERLKGVDSTLKIQPAKLEDSAVYLCASSLGPGMNTEAFFGQGTRLTVV.

The V gene is TRBV7-6, the J gene TRBJ1-1, with D maybe TRBD1 (5 bases). The CDR3 has 13 amino acids. Germline lookup yields CDR1 SGHVS and CDR2 FNYEAQ. The ends were cut back, 4 bases at V and 0 bases at J, with 6 bases in the middle. CDR3 bases: TGTGCCAGCAGCTCGACAGTGAACACTGAAGCTTTCTTT. Its translation is CASSSTVNTEAFF.

The rearrangement joins TRBV7-9 to TRBJ2-1; no clear D gene. From germline, CDR1 is SEHNR and CDR2 FQNEAQ (reference sequence). CDR3 size: 14 residues. Trimming removed 8 bases from V and 4 bases from J, with 15 bases in between. As DNA, the CDR3 is TGTGCCAGCGGCGACTGGACCGATTACAATGAGCAGTTCTTC. Translated, it gives CASGDWTDYNEQFF.

The chain recombines TRBV4-1 with TRBJ2-7; a weak D match, TRBD2 (6 bases). The length of the CDR3 is 13 residues. Germline CDR1 and CDR2: MGHRA and YSYEKL. The V gene lost 1 base and the J gene lost 5 bases, with 9 bases spanning the gap. CDR3 nucleotide sequence: TGCGCCAGCAGCCAAGTAGGAGGGAACGAGCAGTACTTC. This gives the protein CASSQVGGNEQYF.

The J gene is TRBJ2-3, the V gene TRBV10-1; D ambiguous. Germline assignment: CDR1 WNHNN and CDR2 SYGVQD (reference sequence). Trimming cost V 0 bases and J 0 bases, with 10 bases left between them. CDR3 length: 16 amino acids. The CDR3 DNA follows: TGCGCCAGCAGTGAGTCAACTTATACTAGCACAGATACGCAGTATTTT. Translated: CASSESTYTSTDTQYF.

The chain carries TRBV5-6 and TRBJ2-1; D gene uncertain. V lost 0 bases and J 7 bases, leaving 14 bases between the germline ends. The CDR3 sequence is 15 residues long. Germline V gives CDR1 SGHDT, CDR2 YYEEEE. CDR3 protein: CASSLGPLEGNEQFF. CDR3 bases: TGTGCCAGCAGCTTGGGGCCTTTGGAAGGGAATGAGCAGTTCTTC.

The chain is built from TRBV19 and TRBJ2-3, with 10 bases identical to TRBD2. This CDR3 has 16 residues. CDR1 is LNHDA and CDR2 is SQIVND in the germline V gene (reference sequence). The V segment lost 2 bases and the J segment 12 bases; nucleotides outside the gene matches: 14. The CDR3 DNA sequence: TGTGCCAGTAGTATAACGCCAGGTTCCGGACTAGCGGATCAGTATTTT. Translation: CASSITPGSGLADQYF.

The genes are TRBV27 and TRBJ2-7; possibly TRBD1 for D (6 bases). V was trimmed by 1 base and J by 5 bases, leaving 15 bases between them. The CDR3 is 15 amino acids. Germline lookup yields CDR1 MNHEY and CDR2 SMNVEV (reference sequence). Written as DNA, the CDR3 is TGTGCCAGCAGTTTATTGGTTACAGGGTTACACGAGCAGTACTTC. It specifies CASSLLVTGLHEQYF.

The chain couples TRBV27 to TRBJ1-1, with D maybe TRBD1 (6 bases). Germline lookup yields CDR1 MNHEY and CDR2 SMNVEV (reference sequence). The CDR3 covers 16 residues. Trimming shortened V by 0 bases and J by 0 bases, and 11 bases separated the two germline ends. CDR3: CASSLSPGVMNTEAFF. The CDR3 DNA reads TGTGCCAGCAGTTTATCTCCAGGGGTCATGAACACTGAAGCTTTCTTT.

This chain uses TRBV5-6 with TRBJ1-2; TRBD1 might be the D (5 bases). The CDR3 contains 16 residues. Trimming left V 1 base short and J 4 bases short, with 17 bases between. Germline loops: CDR1 SGHDT, CDR2 YYEEEE. The CDR3 nucleotides are TGTGCCAGCAGCTTGAATGGCAGGGCAACTATCTATGGCTACACCTTC. Protein product: CASSLNGRATIYGYTF.

The genes are TRBV4-1 and TRBJ2-1; D gene uncertain. Germline assignment: CDR1 MGHRA and CDR2 YSYEKL. Between the trimmed V and J ends, which lost 0 bases and 7 bases, there was a span of 10 bases. The CDR3 sequence is 14 residues long. CDR3 residues: CASSQDQGLNEQFF. Here the CDR3 DNA reads TGCGCCAGCAGCCAAGACCAAGGGTTGAATGAGCAGTTCTTC.

The J gene is TRBJ1-1, the V gene TRBV19, with D unclear. CDR3 size: 17 residues. Germline V gives CDR1 LNHDA, CDR2 SQIVND (reference sequence). Trimming removed 4 bases at V and 1 base at J, with 19 bases between. CDR3 in amino acids: CASSTPSGRWANTEAFF. In DNA form, the CDR3 reads TGTGCCAGTAGTACGCCGTCTGGGAGGTGGGCGAACACTGAAGCTTTCTTT.

The V call is TRBV6-5, the J call TRBJ1-5; TRBD1 might be the D (5 bases). V was cut by 5 bases and J by 3 bases, with 11 bases left in between. This CDR3 has 14 amino acids. Germline V gene data show CDR1 as MNHEY and CDR2 as SVGAGI. The CDR3 DNA reads TGTGCCAGCAGTGCAGGGCTTACCAATCAGCCCCAGCATTTT. Amino acid sequence: CASSAGLTNQPQHF.

This clone was seen only once. The gene calls are TRBV7-2 and TRBJ1-1, with D possibly matching TRBD1 (6 bases). The CDR3 is 12 amino acids. Trimming took 5 bases from V and 5 from J, leaving 9 bases between them. Germline V gene data show CDR1 as SGHTA and CDR2 as FQGNSA. Here the CDR3 DNA reads TGTGCCAGCAGCCCACAGGGAACTGAAGCTTTCTTT. Amino acid sequence: CASSPQGTEAFF.

DNA for the CDR3: TGTGCCAGCAGCGGGGCAGGGACGAACACTGAAGCTTTCTTT. This translates into CASSGAGTNTEAFF. This rearrangement joins TRBV9 to TRBJ1-1; possibly TRBD1 for D (5 bases). Trimming pared 3 bases from V and 1 base from J, leaving 10 bases between. The CDR3 has 14 amino acids. The germline V gene encodes CDR1 SGDLS and CDR2 YYNGEE.

This clone has only one observation. The gene calls are TRBV6-5 and TRBJ2-1; D not certain. V was trimmed by 4 bases and J by 0 bases, leaving 10 bases between them. Germline-derived CDR1 and CDR2 are MNHEY and SVGAGI. This CDR3 comprises 15 residues. The chain's CDR3 is CASSLDTSSYNEQFF. For the CDR3, the DNA is TGTGCCAGCAGTTTAGACACGAGCTCCTACAATGAGCAGTTCTTC.

This chain connects TRBV6-6 to TRBJ2-2, with D unclear. This CDR3 comprises 13 residues. V lost 6 bases and J lost 2, with 7 bases in between. In germline, CDR1 is MNHNY, CDR2 SVGAGI (reference sequence). This CDR3 reads CASSSTNTGELFF. The DNA for the CDR3 is TGTGCCAGCAGCTCCACCAACACCGGGGAGCTGTTTTTT.